This T cell receptor beta chain was recorded in a study of Ad26.COV2.S vaccination and SARS-CoV-2 variants. The CDR3 sequence is 16 residues long. Germline loops: CDR1 SEHNR, CDR2 FQNEAQ (reference sequence). With 6 bases clipped from V and 3 bases from J, the junction kept 12 bases outside the gene matches. Regarding this clone: The antigen remains unidentified.

The data were produced by immunoSEQ multiplex PCR, yet TCRdb's version contains in-frame clones alone and is incomplete. The data contain 120,000 to 150,000 clones, about nine tenths of them singletons. Study-level findings and limits: Comparability of non-spike TCR breadth was observed across vaccine and placebo recipients. TCR breadth and depth analyses may have underestimated total T cell responses. Spike-specific responses of CD8+ and CD4+ T cells were reported to display substantial breadth after vaccination. People given the vaccine had a wider spike-specific TCR breadth than placebo recipients did.

The sample consisted of peripheral blood, taken after recovery from COVID-19. J is TRBJ1-1 and V is TRBV7-9, with 8 bases aligning to TRBD1. This receptor was obtained from a human donor who had recovered from COVID-19. The CDR3 DNA is TGTGCCAGCAGAGGCCAGGGGGCCCTTATACACACTGAAGCTTTCTTT. As protein: CASRGQGALIHTEAFF.